These T cell receptor beta chains were read from a single sample in a study of blood T cell repertoires in COVID-19. The data were produced by immunoSEQ multiplex PCR, yet TCRdb's version contains in-frame clones alone and is incomplete. The sample consists of under 80,000 clones, approximately 80% of them appearing once. The material sequenced was peripheral blood. Receptors originate from a human donor in a cohort sampled during active COVID-19. The CDR3 runs from the conserved cysteine through the conserved F or W.

V: TRBV2; CDR3: CASSADSGLYSGTGELFF
V: TRBV2; CDR3: CASSDELVTQYF
V: TRBV5-7; CDR3: CASSPSDRGQNEQFF
V: TRBV2; CDR3: CASSEQGRRSNQPQHF
V: TRBV25-1; CDR3: CATRGQNTEAFF
V: TRBV4-1; CDR3: CASSQDPGNSNQPQHF
V: TRBV4-3; CDR3: CANSGQSTDTQYF
V: TRBV19; CDR3: CASTVDGRGSTEAFF
V: TRBV30; CDR3: CGGQGGDTQYF
V: TRBV30; CDR3: CAWSAGGLLGEQFF
V: TRBV19; CDR3: CASSFNRANQPQHF
V: TRBV7-3; CDR3: CASSRGLGYGYTF
V: TRBV28; CDR3: CASSKSGTYNEQFF
V: TRBV27; CDR3: CASTPSPGGAYEQYF
V: TRBV24-1; CDR3: CATSLAPQETQYF
V: TRBV7-6; CDR3: CASSSGVAGGVQYF
V: TRBV19; CDR3: CASRDRASSDTEAFF
V: TRBV13; CDR3: CASSLVSSSTDTQYF
V: TRBV7-3; CDR3: CASSPVGGKIPVF
V: TRBV11-2; CDR3: CASSLEQGGSSSEQYF
V: TRBV11-2; CDR3: CASSFVNNVETQYF
V: TRBV24-1; CDR3: CATSDRRLAGGVGELFF
V: TRBV7-9; CDR3: CASSPQGSGANVLTF
V: TRBV30; CDR3: CAWSADRGAKNIQYF
V: TRBV30; CDR3: CAWSAKITGLGYTF
V: TRBV21-1; CDR3: CASGGAWGQNTEAFF